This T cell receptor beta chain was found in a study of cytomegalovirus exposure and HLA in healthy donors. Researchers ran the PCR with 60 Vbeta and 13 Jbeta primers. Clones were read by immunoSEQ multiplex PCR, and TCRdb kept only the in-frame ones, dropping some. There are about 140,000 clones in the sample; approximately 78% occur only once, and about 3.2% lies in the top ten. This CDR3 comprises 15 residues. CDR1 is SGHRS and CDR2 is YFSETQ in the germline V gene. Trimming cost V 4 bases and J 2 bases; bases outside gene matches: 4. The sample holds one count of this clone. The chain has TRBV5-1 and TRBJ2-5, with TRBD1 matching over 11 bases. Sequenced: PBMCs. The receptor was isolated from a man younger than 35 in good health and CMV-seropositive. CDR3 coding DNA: TGCGCCAGCAGCCCGGACAGGGGGCAGCAAGAGACCCAGTACTTC. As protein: CASSPDRGQQETQYF.